These 9 T cell receptor beta chains were sequenced from one sample in a study of blood T cells in healthy people across ages. A sample-barcoded 5' primer and a J-beta primer mix were used in a second PCR of roughly 6 to 11 cycles. Via MiXCR, TCRdb re-called the 5' RACE reads, giving one row per CDR3 protein. Of about 730,000 distinct CDR3 sequences in the sample, 43% were seen once. The sample was blood. These TCRs come from a woman aged 55 to 70 in good health.

The V gene is TRBV28, the J gene TRBJ2-5, with 8 bases lining up with TRBD2. There are 17 residues in the CDR3. With 3 bases clipped from V and 11 bases from J, the junction kept 20 bases outside the gene matches. Germline-derived CDR1 and CDR2 are MDHEN and SYDVKM. The CDR3 DNA sequence: TGTGCCAGCAGTTTTCTGCCAGTACTAGCGGCCTACAATGAGCAGTACTTC. This gives the protein CASSFLPVLAAYNEQYF.

On this clonotype itself: One junction end does not reproduce the germline sequence, and a read error may be involved. This chain connects TRBV7-3 to TRBJ2-3, with 8 positions matching TRBD2. The CDR3 has 19 residues. Germline CDR1 SGHTA, CDR2 FQGTGA. The CDR3 sequence is CTSSLTPFSSGGRTDTQYF. For the CDR3, the DNA is TGTACCAGCAGCTTAACGCCATTCTCAAGCGGGGGCCGCACAGATACGCAGTATTTT.

This CDR3 is CASSIQGSGTEETQYF. The CDR3 bases are TGTGCCAGCAGCATACAGGGTTCGGGGACGGAGGAGACCCAGTACTTC. This chain uses TRBV5-4 with TRBJ2-5; perhaps TRBD1 as D (6 bases). Trimming removed 4 bases from V and 5 bases from J, with 21 bases in between. The CDR3 is 16 amino acids. Germline loops: CDR1 SGHNT, CDR2 YYREEE (reference sequence).

This sequence joins TRBV6-6 and TRBJ2-1, with TRBD2 identical over 7 bases. This CDR3 is 15 amino acids long. The ends lost 5 bases at V and 5 bases at J; junction bases unmatched: 9. Germline assignment: CDR1 MNHNY and CDR2 SVGAGI (reference sequence). The CDR3 here is CASSPTAGLHNEQFF. The DNA for the CDR3 is TGTGCCAGCAGTCCTACAGCGGGACTTCACAATGAGCAGTTCTTC.

V and J are TRBV7-9 and TRBJ1-6; TRBD1 matches at 10 bases. V lost 5 bases and J lost 8; bases outside the gene matches: 9. The CDR3 has 16 amino acids. Germline V gene lookup returns CDR1 SEHNR and CDR2 FQNEAQ (reference sequence). This CDR3 reads CASSPGTGDLYSPLHF. Written as DNA, the CDR3 is TGTGCCAGCAGCCCCGGGACAGGGGACCTGTATTCACCCCTCCACTTT.

The V gene is TRBV7-2, the J gene TRBJ1-5; 11 bases match TRBD1. Per the germline V gene, CDR1 is SGHTA and CDR2 is FQGNSA. The CDR3 extends over 15 amino acids. V was clipped by 3 bases and J by 6 bases; unmatched bases: 4. This CDR3 reads CASSFRTGGGQPQHF. CDR3 nucleotide sequence: TGTGCCAGCAGCTTCCGGACAGGGGGCGGTCAGCCCCAGCATTTT.

The V call is TRBV6-1, the J call TRBJ1-6, with a weak D call TRBD1 (5 bases). The germline gives CDR1 MNHNS, CDR2 SASEGT. The CDR3 extends over 13 amino acids. Deletions cut 11 bases from V and 5 bases from J, with 13 bases between. Here the CDR3 reads CAEGIDHNSPLHF. The DNA of the CDR3 is TGTGCCGAGGGGATAGACCATAATTCACCCCTCCACTTT.

The rearrangement links TRBV9 to TRBJ2-7; no firm D call. The CDR3 runs 16 residues. In germline, CDR1 is SGDLS, CDR2 YYNGEE. Deletions cut 0 bases from V and 10 bases from J, with 23 bases between. CDR3 region: CASSVGIAGPRMDQYF. CDR3 sequence (DNA): TGTGCCAGCAGCGTAGGGATCGCCGGCCCCCGGATGGACCAGTACTTC. Full variable domain (rest looked up from reference TRBV9 and TRBJ2-7): DSGVTQTPKHLITATGQRVTLRCSPRSGDLSVYWYQQSLDQGLQFLIQYYNGEERAKGNILERFSAQQFPDLHSELNLSSLELGDSALYFCASSVGIAGPRMDQYFGPGTRLTVT.

Of note for this clonotype: Germline is not matched at one junction end, which may reflect a read error. The rearrangement joins TRBV18 to TRBJ1-1; D uncertain. CDR3 length: 16 residues. The germline gives CDR1 KGHSH, CDR2 LQKENI. CDR3 protein: CASSPQAPEVNTEAFF. The CDR3 DNA reads TGTGCCAGCTCACCGCAAGCACCGGAGGTGAATACTGAAGCTTTCTTT.